This TCR beta chain was sequenced for a study of vaccination effects on CD4 cells after COVID-19. The overall study: Post-vaccine specimens arrived a median 72 days past the second dose.

Sequencing followed a ViraFEST assay step that expanded antigen-specific CD4+ T cells with viral peptide pools. Isolation of CD4+ T cells took place after about 10 days of culture. Two-dose vaccination with either BNT162b2 or mRNA-1273 was given to the participants. Testing of the vaccine recipients showed negative nucleocapsid antibodies and no prior SARS-CoV-2 infection. Measured with immunoSEQ multiplex PCR; TCRdb has only the in-frame clones, and not every one. The sample includes some 27,000 clones, roughly 70% of them seen just once. General study points: Clones arising from infection and from vaccination showed marked clonal contraction late after vaccination. Common cold coronaviruses were cross-recognized by only 1 of 255 vaccine-induced clones in healthy vaccinees.

This clone was detected once. Its specificity is unknown. V was trimmed by 3 bases and J by 0 bases, leaving 10 bases between them. The CDR3 is 15 residues long. Germline loops: CDR1 KGHSH, CDR2 LQKENI. This clonotype originated in a human donor who received a COVID-19 vaccine. The material sequenced was CD4+ T cells from PBMCs cultured with HCoV-NL63 spike peptides, taken after COVID-19 vaccination. The rearrangement joins TRBV18 to TRBJ2-3, with D possibly TRBD2 on 6 matching bases. DNA for the CDR3: TGTGCCAGCTCACCGGACTATCTTAGCACAGATACGCAGTATTTT. This codes for CASSPDYLSTDTQYF.